This record concerns one T cell receptor beta chain sequence. The CDR3 runs to 16 residues. Germline V gives CDR1 SGHVS, CDR2 FNYEAQ. Trimming took 1 base from V and 6 from J; bases not matched to a gene: 5. Original analysis: Reference gene primers were amplified, and this amplification served to estimate nucleated cell counts. Libraries were prepared by immunoSEQ multiplex PCR; TCRdb keeps only in-frame clonotypes and omits some of them. The V and J calls and clone size were taken over from that table, and D and trimming were inferred from the DNA. The sample includes about 240,000 clones, 80% to 90% of them seen just once. This specimen comes from a study of blood T cell repertoires in COVID-19. Study background: In each case, the material was cDNA or gDNA derived from T cells, B-cell-depleted T cells, or PBMCs.

Adults between roughly 18 and 95 years of age took part from 24 US areas. Clinical histories supplied by participants themselves formed the basis of cohort assignment. V gene TRBV7-6 combines with J gene TRBJ2-1; 11 positions match TRBD2. This sequence was found in a woman in her twenties or thirties who had recovered from COVID-19. Material for sequencing was PBMCs or T cells enriched from blood (not recorded which). For the CDR3, the DNA is TGTGCCAGCAGCTTAGTAGCGGGAGGGCCAGGCAATGAGCAGTTCTTC. Protein sequence: CASSLVAGGPGNEQFF.